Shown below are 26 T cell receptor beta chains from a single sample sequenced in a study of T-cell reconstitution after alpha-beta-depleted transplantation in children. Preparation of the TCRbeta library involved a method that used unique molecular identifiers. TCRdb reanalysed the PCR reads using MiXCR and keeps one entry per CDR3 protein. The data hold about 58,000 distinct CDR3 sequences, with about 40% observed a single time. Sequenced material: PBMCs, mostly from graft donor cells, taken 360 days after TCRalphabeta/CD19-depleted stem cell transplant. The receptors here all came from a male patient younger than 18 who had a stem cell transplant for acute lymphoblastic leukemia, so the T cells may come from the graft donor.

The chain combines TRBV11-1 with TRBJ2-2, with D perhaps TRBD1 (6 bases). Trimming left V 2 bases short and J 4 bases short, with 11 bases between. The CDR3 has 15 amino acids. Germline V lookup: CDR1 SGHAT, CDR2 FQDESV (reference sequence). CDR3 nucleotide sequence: TGTGCCAGCAGCTTACAACAGGGATCCACCGGGGAGCTGTTTTTT. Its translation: CASSLQQGSTGELFF. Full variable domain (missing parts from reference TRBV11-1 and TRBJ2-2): EAEVAQSPRYKITEKSQAVAFWCDPISGHATLYWYRQILGQGPELLVQFQDESVVDDSQLPKDRFSAERLKGVDSTLKIQPAELGDSAMYLCASSLQQGSTGELFFGEGSRLTVL.

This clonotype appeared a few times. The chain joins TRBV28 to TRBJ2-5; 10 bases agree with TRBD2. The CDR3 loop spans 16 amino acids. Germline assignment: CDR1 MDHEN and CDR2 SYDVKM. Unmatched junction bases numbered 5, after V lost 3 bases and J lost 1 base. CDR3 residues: CASSFSLAGAQETQYF. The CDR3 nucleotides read TGTGCCAGCAGTTTCTCTCTAGCGGGGGCCCAAGAGACCCAGTACTTC.

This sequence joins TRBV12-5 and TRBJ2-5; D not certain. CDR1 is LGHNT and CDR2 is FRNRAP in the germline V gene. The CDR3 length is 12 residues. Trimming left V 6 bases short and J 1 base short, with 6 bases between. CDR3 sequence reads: CASGHFQETQYF. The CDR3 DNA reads TGTGCTAGTGGACACTTCCAAGAGACCCAGTACTTC.

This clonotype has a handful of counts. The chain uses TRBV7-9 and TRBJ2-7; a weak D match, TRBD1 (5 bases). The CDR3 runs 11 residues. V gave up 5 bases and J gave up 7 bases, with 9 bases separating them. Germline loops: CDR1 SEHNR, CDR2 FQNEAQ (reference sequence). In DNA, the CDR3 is TGTGCCAGCAGCCAGGCAGGGGAGCAGTACTTC. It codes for CASSQAGEQYF.

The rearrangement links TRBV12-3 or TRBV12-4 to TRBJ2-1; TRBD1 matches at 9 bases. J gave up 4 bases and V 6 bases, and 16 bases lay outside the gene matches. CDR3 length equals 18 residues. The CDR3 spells CASSPWGISGTGYNEQFF. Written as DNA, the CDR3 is TGTGCCAGCAGCCCTTGGGGGATTTCTGGGACAGGGTACAATGAGCAGTTCTTC.

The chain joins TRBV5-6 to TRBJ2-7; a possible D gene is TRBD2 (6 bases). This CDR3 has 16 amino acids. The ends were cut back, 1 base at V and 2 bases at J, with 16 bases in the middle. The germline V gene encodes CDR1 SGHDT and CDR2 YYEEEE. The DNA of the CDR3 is TGTGCCAGCAGCTTGTACAATGGCGGGAACCCCTACGAGCAGTACTTC. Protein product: CASSLYNGGNPYEQYF. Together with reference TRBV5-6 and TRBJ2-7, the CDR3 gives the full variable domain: DAGVTQSPTHLIKTRGQQVTLRCSPKSGHDTVSWYQQALGQGPQFIFQYYEEEERQRGNFPDRFSGHQFPNYSSELNVNALLLGDSALYLCASSLYNGGNPYEQYFGPGTRLTVT.

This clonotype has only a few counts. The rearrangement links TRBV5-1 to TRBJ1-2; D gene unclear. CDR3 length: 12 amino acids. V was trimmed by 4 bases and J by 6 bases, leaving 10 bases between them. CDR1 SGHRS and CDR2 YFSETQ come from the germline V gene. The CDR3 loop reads CASSIGPDGYTF. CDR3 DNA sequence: TGCGCCAGCAGCATCGGACCGGATGGCTACACCTTC.

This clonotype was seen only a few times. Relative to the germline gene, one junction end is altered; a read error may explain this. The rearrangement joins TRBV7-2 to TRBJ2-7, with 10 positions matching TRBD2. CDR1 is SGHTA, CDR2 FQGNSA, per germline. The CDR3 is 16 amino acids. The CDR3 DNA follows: TGTGCCAGCAGATTAGCGGGGGGTCCAACATCGTACGAGCAGTACTTC. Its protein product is CASRLAGGPTSYEQYF.

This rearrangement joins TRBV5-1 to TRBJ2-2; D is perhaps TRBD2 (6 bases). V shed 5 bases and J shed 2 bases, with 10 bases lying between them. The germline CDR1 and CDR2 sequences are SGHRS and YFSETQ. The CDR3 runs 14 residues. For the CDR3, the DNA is TGCGCCAGCAGTCGGGACTTAAACACCGGGGAGCTGTTTTTT. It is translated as CASSRDLNTGELFF.

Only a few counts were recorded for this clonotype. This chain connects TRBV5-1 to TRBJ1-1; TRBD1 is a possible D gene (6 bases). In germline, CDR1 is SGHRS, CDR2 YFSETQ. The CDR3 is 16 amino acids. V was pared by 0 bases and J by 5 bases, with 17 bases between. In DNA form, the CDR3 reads TGCGCCAGCAGCTTGGGGGCCTCACAGGGTAGGACTGAAGCTTTCTTT. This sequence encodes CASSLGASQGRTEAFF.

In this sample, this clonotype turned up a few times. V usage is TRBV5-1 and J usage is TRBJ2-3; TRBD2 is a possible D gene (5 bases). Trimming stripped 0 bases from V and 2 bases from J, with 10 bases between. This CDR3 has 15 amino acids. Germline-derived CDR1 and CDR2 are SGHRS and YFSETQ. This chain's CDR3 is CASSLDDGVTDTQYF. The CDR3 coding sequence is TGCGCCAGCAGCTTGGACGACGGGGTCACAGATACGCAGTATTTT.

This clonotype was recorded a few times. In DNA, the CDR3 is TGTGCCAGTACCGGGACTAGCGGAAACGGGACCCAGTACTTC. Encoded protein: CASTGTSGNGTQYF. V gene TRBV21-1 combines with J gene TRBJ2-5; TRBD2, the table's D call, was not compared with the DNA. TRBV21-1 represents a pseudogene. This CDR3 spans 14 amino acids.

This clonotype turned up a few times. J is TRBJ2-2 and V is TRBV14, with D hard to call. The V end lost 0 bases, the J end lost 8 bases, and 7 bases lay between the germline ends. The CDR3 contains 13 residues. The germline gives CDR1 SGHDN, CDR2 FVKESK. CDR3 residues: CASSQEIGGELFF. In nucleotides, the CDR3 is TGTGCCAGCAGCCAAGAAATTGGAGGGGAGCTGTTTTTT.

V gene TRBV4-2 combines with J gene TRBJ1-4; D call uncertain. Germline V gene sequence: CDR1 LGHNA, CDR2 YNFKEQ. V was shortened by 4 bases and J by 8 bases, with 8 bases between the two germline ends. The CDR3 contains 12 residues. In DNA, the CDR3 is TGTGCCAGCAGCCCGCGTGGGGAAAAACTGTTTTTT. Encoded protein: CASSPRGEKLFF.

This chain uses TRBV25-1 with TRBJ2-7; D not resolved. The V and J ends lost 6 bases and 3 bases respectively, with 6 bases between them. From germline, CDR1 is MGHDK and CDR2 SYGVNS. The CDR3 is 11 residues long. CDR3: CASRLNYEQYF. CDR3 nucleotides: TGTGCCAGCAGACTCAACTACGAGCAGTACTTC.

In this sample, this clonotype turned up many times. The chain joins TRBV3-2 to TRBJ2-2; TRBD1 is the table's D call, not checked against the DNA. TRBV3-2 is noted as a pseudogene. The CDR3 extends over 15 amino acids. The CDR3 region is CASSPRTANTGELFF. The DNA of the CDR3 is TGTGCCAGCAGCCCCAGGACAGCGAACACCGGGGAGCTGTTTTTT.

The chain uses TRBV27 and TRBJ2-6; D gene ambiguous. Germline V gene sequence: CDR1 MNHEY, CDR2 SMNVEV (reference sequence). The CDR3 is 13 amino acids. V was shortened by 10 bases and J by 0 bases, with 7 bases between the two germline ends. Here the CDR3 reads CAKSRSGANVLTF. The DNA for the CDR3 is TGTGCCAAAAGCCGCTCTGGGGCCAACGTCCTGACTTTC.

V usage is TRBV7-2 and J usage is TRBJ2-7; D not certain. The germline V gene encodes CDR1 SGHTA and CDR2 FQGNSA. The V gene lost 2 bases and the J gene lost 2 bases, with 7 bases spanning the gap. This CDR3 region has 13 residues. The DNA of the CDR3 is TGTGCCAGCAGCTTATACAACCCCTACGAGCAGTACTTC. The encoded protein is CASSLYNPYEQYF.

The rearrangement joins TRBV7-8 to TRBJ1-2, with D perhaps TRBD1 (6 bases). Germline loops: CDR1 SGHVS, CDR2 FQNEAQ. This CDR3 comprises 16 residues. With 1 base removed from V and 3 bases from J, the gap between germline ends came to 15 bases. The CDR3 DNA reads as TGTGCCAGCAGCTTAGGGGACTCAGGGGATTACTATGGCTACACCTTC. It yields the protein CASSLGDSGDYYGYTF.

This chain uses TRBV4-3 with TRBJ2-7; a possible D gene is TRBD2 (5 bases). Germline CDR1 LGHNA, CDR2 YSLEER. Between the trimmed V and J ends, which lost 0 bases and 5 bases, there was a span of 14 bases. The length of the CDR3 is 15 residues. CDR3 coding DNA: TGCGCCAGCAGCCAAGATGGGCCAGCCGGGAACGAGCAGTACTTC. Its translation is CASSQDGPAGNEQYF.

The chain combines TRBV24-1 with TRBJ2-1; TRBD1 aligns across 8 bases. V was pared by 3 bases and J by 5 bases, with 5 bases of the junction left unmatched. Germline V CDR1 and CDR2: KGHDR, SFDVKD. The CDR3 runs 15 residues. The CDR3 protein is CATSDRQGYDNEQFF. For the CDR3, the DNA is TGTGCCACCAGTGATCGACAGGGGTACGACAATGAGCAGTTCTTC.

The CDR3 spells CASSYARGLADYEQYF. In DNA, the CDR3 is TGTGCCAGCAGTTACGCCCGGGGACTAGCGGACTACGAGCAGTACTTC. This chain joins TRBV6-5 and TRBJ2-7; TRBD2 matches 11 bases. V was clipped by 2 bases and J by 3 bases; unmatched bases: 6. The CDR3 length is 16 residues. CDR1 and CDR2 from the germline V gene are MNHEY and SVGAGI.

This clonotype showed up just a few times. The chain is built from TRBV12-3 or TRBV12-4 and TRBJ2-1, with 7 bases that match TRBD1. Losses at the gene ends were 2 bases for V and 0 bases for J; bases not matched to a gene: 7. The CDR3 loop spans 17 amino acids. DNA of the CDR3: TGTGCCAGCAGTTTACGGGACAGTGGGAGCTCCTACAATGAGCAGTTCTTC. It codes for CASSLRDSGSSYNEQFF.

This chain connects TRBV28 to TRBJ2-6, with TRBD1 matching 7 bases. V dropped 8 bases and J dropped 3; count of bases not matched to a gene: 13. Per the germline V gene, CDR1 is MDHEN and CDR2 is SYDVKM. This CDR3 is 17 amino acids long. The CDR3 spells CASLRGTGEFGANVLTF. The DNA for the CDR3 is TGTGCCAGCCTTCGGGGCACAGGGGAATTTGGGGCCAACGTCCTGACTTTC.

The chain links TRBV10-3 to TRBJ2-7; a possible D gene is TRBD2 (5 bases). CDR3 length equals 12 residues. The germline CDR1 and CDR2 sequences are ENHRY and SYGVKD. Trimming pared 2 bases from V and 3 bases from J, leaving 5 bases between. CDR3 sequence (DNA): TGTGCCATCAGTGAGACTAGCTACGAGCAGTACTTC. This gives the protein CAISETSYEQYF.

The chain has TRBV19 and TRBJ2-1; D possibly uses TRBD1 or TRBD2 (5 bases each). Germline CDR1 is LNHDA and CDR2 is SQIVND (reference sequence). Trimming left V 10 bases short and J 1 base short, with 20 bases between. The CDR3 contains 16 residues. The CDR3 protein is CATLPLGADSYNEQFF. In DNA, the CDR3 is TGTGCCACTCTTCCACTCGGGGCAGATTCCTACAATGAGCAGTTCTTC.